These 22 T cell receptor beta chains share one sample of origin, sequenced in a study of blood T cell repertoires in COVID-19. Measured with immunoSEQ multiplex PCR; TCRdb has only the in-frame clones, and not every one. The data hold hundreds of thousands of clones, with about 88% observed a single time. The sequencing sample was made of PBMCs or T cells enriched from blood (not recorded which). Receptors originate from a woman aged 55-75 years in a cohort exposed to, infected with or recovered from COVID-19 (not recorded which).

The chain carries TRBV2 and TRBJ1-2; TRBD1 matches at 11 bases. J was trimmed by 0 bases and V by 6 bases; bases with no gene match: 6. Per germline, CDR1 SNHLY and CDR2 FYNNEI. There are 16 residues in the CDR3. The CDR3 spells CASRGQGVYTNYGYTF. CDR3 DNA: TGTGCCAGCAGGGGACAGGGGGTATACACTAACTATGGCTACACCTTC.

This clone showed up just a few times. This chain joins TRBV6-5 and TRBJ2-2; 9 bases fit TRBD1. Germline V lookup: CDR1 MNHEY, CDR2 SVGAGI. The CDR3 is made up of 15 amino acids. The junction had 6 bases not matched to a gene; V was cut back by 6 bases and J by 4 bases. The chain's CDR3 is CASRLGQGSTGELFF. The CDR3 nucleotides are TGTGCCAGCAGGTTGGGACAGGGCAGCACCGGGGAGCTGTTTTTT.

This clone was counted once. The chain couples TRBV7-9 to TRBJ1-5, with 9 positions matching TRBD1. J lost 7 bases, V lost 0 bases, and 10 bases had no gene match. The germline V gene has CDR1 SEHNR and CDR2 FQNEAQ (reference sequence). This CDR3 is 17 amino acids long. CDR3 sequence reads: CASSLATTGGSPQPQHF. The CDR3 DNA follows: TGTGCCAGCAGCTTAGCGACAACAGGGGGCAGTCCCCAGCCCCAGCATTTT.

The rearrangement joins TRBV6-5 to TRBJ2-3, with D unresolved. The V end lost 7 bases, the J end lost 6 bases, and 8 bases lay between the germline ends. CDR1 and CDR2 (germline): MNHEY, SVGAGI. The CDR3 is 11 amino acids. CDR3 nucleotide sequence: TGTGCCAGCACCCGCGCCGATACGCAGTATTTT. This translates into CASTRADTQYF.

This clone was seen a few times. Other nucleotide sequences from this sample produce the same CDR3. V usage is TRBV5-1 and J usage is TRBJ2-7; TRBD2 matches 8 bases. This CDR3 has 14 amino acids. Trimming cost V 1 base and J 0 bases; bases outside gene matches: 0. Looked up from germline, CDR1 is SGHRS and CDR2 is YFSETQ. The CDR3 loop reads CASSLSGSSYEQYF. The CDR3 bases are TGCGCCAGCAGCTTGAGCGGGAGCTCCTACGAGCAGTACTTC.

V usage is TRBV5-1 and J usage is TRBJ2-5; 8 nucleotides agree with TRBD2. The CDR3 has 18 residues. With V trimmed by 0 bases and J by 1 base, 11 bases remained unmatched. Germline CDR1 reads SGHRS; CDR2 reads YFSETQ. The CDR3 DNA reads TGCGCCAGCAGCTTGGTCGGGCGGGGGGCCCAGTCCCAAGAGACCCAGTACTTC. Encoded protein: CASSLVGRGAQSQETQYF.

Ten or more counts support this clone. The rearrangement uses TRBV28 and TRBJ2-5; 9 bases match TRBD1. This CDR3 is built from 13 residues. CDR1 and CDR2 from the germline V gene are MDHEN and SYDVKM. Unmatched junction bases numbered 5, after V lost 7 bases and J lost 5 bases. The chain's CDR3 is CASMGQGVETQYF. CDR3 in DNA: TGTGCCAGCATGGGACAGGGAGTCGAGACCCAGTACTTC.

V gene TRBV27 combines with J gene TRBJ1-5; D unresolved. CDR1 is MNHEY, CDR2 SMNVEV, per germline (reference sequence). This CDR3 has 14 amino acids. V was trimmed by 3 bases and J by 4 bases, leaving 10 bases between them. The CDR3 DNA follows: TGTGCCAGCAGTTTTGCGGGAGGAAATCAGCCCCAGCATTTT. It encodes CASSFAGGNQPQHF.

V gene TRBV5-1 combines with J gene TRBJ2-7; D gene uncertain. This CDR3 region has 14 residues. CDR1 and CDR2 from the germline V gene are SGHRS and YFSETQ. Trimming cost V 5 bases and J 2 bases, with 14 bases left between them. CDR3 nucleotides: TGCGCCAGCAGTTATTCTGGAGAGACCTACGAGCAGTACTTC. Its protein product is CASSYSGETYEQYF.

The CDR3 sequence: CASSVQVAKNIQYF. For the CDR3, the DNA is TGTGCCAGCAGTGTGCAGGTAGCCAAAAACATTCAGTACTTC. This rearrangement joins TRBV2 to TRBJ2-4; D unclear. Trimming removed 4 bases from V and 0 bases from J, with 7 bases in between. Germline V gene lookup returns CDR1 SNHLY and CDR2 FYNNEI. The length of the CDR3 is 14 residues.

This rearrangement joins TRBV6-5 to TRBJ1-3; D may be TRBD1 (5 bases). The germline V and J ends were trimmed by 5 bases and 4 bases, with 15 bases remaining between them. In germline, CDR1 is MNHEY, CDR2 SVGAGI. The CDR3 extends over 15 amino acids. For the CDR3, the DNA is TGTGCCAGCAGTAGACTACGGGACTCCGGAAACACCATATATTTT. It is translated as CASSRLRDSGNTIYF.

The V gene is TRBV7-3, the J gene TRBJ2-7, with 9 nucleotides matching TRBD1. CDR1 is SGHTA and CDR2 is FQGTGA in the germline V gene. J gave up 3 bases and V 5 bases, and 8 bases lay outside the gene matches. This CDR3 is 15 amino acids long. This chain's CDR3 is CASSPGQGNIYEQYF. DNA of the CDR3: TGTGCCAGCAGCCCGGGACAGGGAAACATCTACGAGCAGTACTTC.

The rearrangement uses TRBV5-1 and TRBJ2-7; a weak D match, TRBD1 (7 bases). The CDR3 extends over 15 amino acids. V was pared by 4 bases and J by 1 base, with 15 bases between. Per germline, CDR1 SGHRS and CDR2 YFSETQ. The CDR3 DNA reads TGCGCCAGCAGCCCTGGCGGGACAGCATCCTACGAGCAGTACTTC. Amino acids: CASSPGGTASYEQYF.

This chain links TRBV6-2 or TRBV6-3 with TRBJ1-1, with 7 positions matching TRBD1. Per germline, CDR1 MNHEY and CDR2 SVGEGT. This CDR3 region has 15 residues. V shed 3 bases, J shed 6 bases, and the junction held 10 bases outside the gene matches. The CDR3 protein is CASSYSEKGAPEAFF. Written as DNA, the CDR3 is TGTGCCAGCAGTTATTCGGAAAAGGGGGCCCCTGAAGCTTTCTTT.

The chain has TRBV28 and TRBJ2-7; weak D call: TRBD1 (6 bases). Germline CDR1 is MDHEN and CDR2 is SYDVKM. The CDR3 loop spans 14 amino acids. V was pared by 6 bases and J by 3 bases, with 15 bases between. DNA of the CDR3: TGTGCCAGCAGAAACCTAGGACAGTTCTACGAGCAGTACTTC. Its protein product is CASRNLGQFYEQYF.

V gene TRBV5-5 combines with J gene TRBJ1-1; 7 bases agree with TRBD1. With V trimmed by 5 bases and J by 1 base, 8 bases remained unmatched. The CDR3 is 15 residues long. CDR1 SGHKS and CDR2 YYEKEE come from the germline V gene (reference sequence). The CDR3 loop is CASSTGAWGNTEAFF. CDR3 coding DNA: TGTGCCAGCAGTACAGGGGCCTGGGGGAACACTGAAGCTTTCTTT.

CDR3 residues: CASSVEDRANSPLHF. The CDR3 DNA reads as TGTGCCAGCAGCGTAGAGGACAGGGCAAATTCACCCCTCCACTTT. The gene calls are TRBV9 and TRBJ1-6; 8 positions match TRBD1. The ends lost 0 bases at V and 7 bases at J; junction bases unmatched: 3. Per germline, CDR1 SGDLS and CDR2 YYNGEE. The length of the CDR3 is 15 residues.

The chain employs TRBV6-5 and TRBJ2-7; the D gene is possibly TRBD1 (5 bases). V was shortened by 7 bases and J by 4 bases, with 14 bases between the two germline ends. The CDR3 loop spans 13 amino acids. The germline gives CDR1 MNHEY, CDR2 SVGAGI. The CDR3 region is CASKGGREYEQYF. The DNA for the CDR3 is TGTGCCAGCAAGGGTGGCAGGGAATACGAGCAGTACTTC.

The chain combines TRBV5-4 with TRBJ1-5, with D perhaps matching TRBD1 (6 bases). The CDR3 is 14 residues long. The germline V and J ends were trimmed by 1 base and 7 bases, with 12 bases remaining between them. Germline values: CDR1 SGHNT, CDR2 YYREEE (reference sequence). DNA of the CDR3: TGTGCCAGCAGCTTGTCAGGGGAGGGGCAGCCCCAGCATTTT. This gives the protein CASSLSGEGQPQHF.

This chain uses TRBV5-1 with TRBJ1-5; a weak D match, TRBD1 (6 bases). CDR1 is SGHRS and CDR2 is YFSETQ in the germline V gene. This CDR3 comprises 15 residues. Trimming removed 2 bases from V and 3 bases from J, with 12 bases in between. The CDR3 spells CASSFDGQNNQPQHF. For the CDR3, the DNA is TGCGCCAGCAGCTTTGACGGACAGAACAATCAGCCCCAGCATTTT. The variable domain in full, with the rest retrieved from reference TRBV5-1 and TRBJ1-5, is KAGVTQTPRYLIKTRGQQVTLSCSPISGHRSVSWYQQTPGQGLQFLFEYFSETQRNKGNFPGRFSGRQFSNSRSEMNVSTLELGDSALYLCASSFDGQNNQPQHFGDGTRLSIL.

This chain links TRBV6-5 with TRBJ1-1, with 7 bases that match TRBD1. V was clipped by 5 bases and J by 1 base; unmatched bases: 1. This CDR3 is built from 13 residues. Germline CDR1 and CDR2: MNHEY and SVGAGI. The CDR3: CASSRQGNTEAFF. In nucleotides, the CDR3 is TGTGCCAGCAGTCGACAGGGGAACACTGAAGCTTTCTTT.

The chain recombines TRBV20-1 with TRBJ2-1; 10 bases are a match to TRBD2. V was clipped by 7 bases and J by 12 bases; unmatched bases: 6. The length of the CDR3 is 11 residues. Germline lookup yields CDR1 DFQATT and CDR2 SNEGSKA (reference sequence). The CDR3 nucleotides are TGCAGTGTTTTTTTAGCGGGAGGGCAGTTCTTC. Translating it yields CSVFLAGGQFF.